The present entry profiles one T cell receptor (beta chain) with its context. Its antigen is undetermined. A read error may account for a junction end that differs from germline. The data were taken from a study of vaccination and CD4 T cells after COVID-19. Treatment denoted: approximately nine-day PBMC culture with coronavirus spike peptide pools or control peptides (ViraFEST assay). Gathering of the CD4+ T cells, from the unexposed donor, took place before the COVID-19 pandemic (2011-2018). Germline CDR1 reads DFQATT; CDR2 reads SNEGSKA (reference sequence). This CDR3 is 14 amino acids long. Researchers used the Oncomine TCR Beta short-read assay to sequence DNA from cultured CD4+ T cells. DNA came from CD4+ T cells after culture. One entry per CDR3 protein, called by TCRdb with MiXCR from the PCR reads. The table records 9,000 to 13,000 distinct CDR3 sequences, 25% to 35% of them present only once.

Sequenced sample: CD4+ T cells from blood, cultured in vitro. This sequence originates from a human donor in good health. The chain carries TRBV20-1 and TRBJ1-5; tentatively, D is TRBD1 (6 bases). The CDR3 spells CSAGEPTGDQPQHF. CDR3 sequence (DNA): TGCAGTGCTGGAGAACCGACAGGCGATCAGCCCCAGCATTTT.